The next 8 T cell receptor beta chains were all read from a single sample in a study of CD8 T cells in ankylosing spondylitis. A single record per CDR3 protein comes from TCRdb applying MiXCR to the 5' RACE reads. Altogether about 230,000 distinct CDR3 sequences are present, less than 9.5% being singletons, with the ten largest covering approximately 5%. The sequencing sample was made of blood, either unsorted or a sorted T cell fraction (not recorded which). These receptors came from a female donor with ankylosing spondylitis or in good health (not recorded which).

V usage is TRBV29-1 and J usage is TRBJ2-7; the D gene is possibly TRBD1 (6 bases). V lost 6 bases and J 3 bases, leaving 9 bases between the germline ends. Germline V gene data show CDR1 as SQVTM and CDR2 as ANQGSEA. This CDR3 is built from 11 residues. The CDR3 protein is CSVVQGYEQYF. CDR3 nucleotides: TGCAGCGTAGTACAGGGCTACGAGCAGTACTTC.

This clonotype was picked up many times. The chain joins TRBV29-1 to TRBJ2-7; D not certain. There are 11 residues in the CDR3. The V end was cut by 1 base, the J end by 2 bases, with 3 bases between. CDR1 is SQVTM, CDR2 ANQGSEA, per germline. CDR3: CSVEGTYEQYF. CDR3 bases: TGCAGCGTTGAAGGGACCTACGAGCAGTACTTC.

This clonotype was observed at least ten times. The CDR3 protein is CSANPGGQGSGYTF. CDR3 in DNA: TGCAGTGCCAATCCAGGGGGGCAGGGGAGTGGCTACACCTTC. The chain has TRBV20-1 and TRBJ1-2; 7 bases are shared with TRBD1. Germline values: CDR1 DFQATT, CDR2 SNEGSKA (reference sequence). V lost 6 bases, J lost 7 bases, and 14 bases stayed unmatched. CDR3 length: 14 residues.

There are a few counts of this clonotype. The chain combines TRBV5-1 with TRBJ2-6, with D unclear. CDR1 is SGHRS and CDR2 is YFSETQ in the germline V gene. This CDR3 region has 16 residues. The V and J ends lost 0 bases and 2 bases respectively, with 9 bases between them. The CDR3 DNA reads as TGCGCCAGCAGCTTGGCCCCCGGGCCTGGGGCCAACGTCCTGACTTTC. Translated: CASSLAPGPGANVLTF.

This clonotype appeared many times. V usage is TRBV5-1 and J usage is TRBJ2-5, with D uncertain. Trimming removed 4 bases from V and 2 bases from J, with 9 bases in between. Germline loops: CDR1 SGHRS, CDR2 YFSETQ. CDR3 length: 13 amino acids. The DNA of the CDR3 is TGCGCCAGCAGCCGACATCCTCAAGAGACCCAGTACTTC. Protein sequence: CASSRHPQETQYF.

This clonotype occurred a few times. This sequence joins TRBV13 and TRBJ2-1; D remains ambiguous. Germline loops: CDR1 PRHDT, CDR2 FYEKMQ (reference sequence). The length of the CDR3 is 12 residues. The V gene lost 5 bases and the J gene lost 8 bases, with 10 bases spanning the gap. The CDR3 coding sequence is TGTGCCAGCAGCGCGCAGACTGATGAGCAGTTCTTC. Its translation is CASSAQTDEQFF.

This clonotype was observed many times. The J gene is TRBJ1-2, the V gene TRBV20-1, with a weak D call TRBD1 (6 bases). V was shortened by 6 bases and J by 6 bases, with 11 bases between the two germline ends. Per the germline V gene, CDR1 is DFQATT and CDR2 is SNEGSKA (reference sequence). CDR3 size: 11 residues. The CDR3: CSAEPGDGYTF. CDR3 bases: TGCAGTGCGGAACCAGGGGATGGCTACACCTTC.

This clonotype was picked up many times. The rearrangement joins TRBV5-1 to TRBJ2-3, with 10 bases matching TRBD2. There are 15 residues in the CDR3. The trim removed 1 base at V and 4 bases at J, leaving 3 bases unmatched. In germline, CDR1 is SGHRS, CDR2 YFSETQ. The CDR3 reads CASSLTSGIPDTQYF. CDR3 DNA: TGCGCCAGCAGCTTGACTAGCGGGATCCCAGATACGCAGTATTTT. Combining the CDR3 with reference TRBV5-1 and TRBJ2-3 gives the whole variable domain KAGVTQTPRYLIKTRGQQVTLSCSPISGHRSVSWYQQTPGQGLQFLFEYFSETQRNKGNFPGRFSGRQFSNSRSEMNVSTLELGDSALYLCASSLTSGIPDTQYFGPGTRLTVL.